These T cell receptor beta chains were read from a single sample in a study of CXCR3-negative and CXCR3-positive naive CD8 T cells. TCRdb reprocessed the 5' RACE reads, keeping one entry per CDR3 protein, no DNA. The sample totals over 100,000 distinct CDR3 sequences. The sample taken for sequencing was naive CXCR3- CD8+ T cells from blood. These receptors were taken from a human donor in good health. Some clones in this sample may be carry-over from other donors' samples. CDR3s include the opening cysteine and the closing phenylalanine or tryptophan.

J gene	CDR3 length	V gene	CDR3 protein
TRBJ2-1	12	TRBV28	CASRNRWNEQFF
TRBJ2-7	13	TRBV7-3	CASSLRQGDEQYF
TRBJ2-3	13	TRBV11-2	CASSLYGGDTQYF
TRBJ1-2	17	TRBV21-1	CASSKVPGPTPLYGYTF
TRBJ2-5	17	TRBV6-7	CASSYSHQGADQETQYF
TRBJ2-4	15	TRBV7-9	CASSLQTGYRDIQYF
TRBJ2-7	14	TRBV20-1	CSARGRLSSYEQYF
TRBJ1-2	13	TRBV6-1	CASQGELDYGYTF
TRBJ2-1	13	TRBV9	CASSVEGFDEQFF
TRBJ2-7	14	TRBV15	CATSPAGPPYEQYF
TRBJ2-1	15	TRBV7-2	CASSWGTSSFNEQFF
TRBJ2-5	16	TRBV28	CASSLGQGILQETQYF
TRBJ2-3	12	TRBV7-3	CATGTGVDTQYF
TRBJ2-7	16	TRBV28	CASSSDRVEEGYEQYF
TRBJ2-3	17	TRBV27	CASSYTSRGGSTDTQYF
TRBJ2-7	13	TRBV2	CASMGGSSYEQYF
TRBJ2-6	19	TRBV9	CASSVVRGLEVSGANVLTF
TRBJ1-1	15	TRBV28	CASSLTGHKNTEAFF
TRBJ2-2	15	TRBV19	CASGLQGGNTGELFF
TRBJ2-1	15	TRBV7-3	CASSRTVGPSGEQFF
TRBJ2-4	16	TRBV9	CASSGRDGGDKNIQYF
TRBJ2-5	15	TRBV7-9	CASSSGTEEQETQYF
TRBJ2-1	11	TRBV5-1	CASTLDDEQFF
TRBJ2-5	15	TRBV13	CASSHSGGIQETQYF
TRBJ2-7	16	TRBV6-5	CASSYTYVRETYEQYF
TRBJ1-5	14	TRBV15	CAISRTGVGQPQHF
TRBJ2-2	14	TRBV12-3/TRBV12-4	CASGDRTNTGELFF
TRBJ2-6	14	TRBV5-1	CASSAGSGANVLTF
TRBJ2-7	14	TRBV9	CASSVGQGAYEQYF
TRBJ2-5	13	TRBV7-9	CASSPPIQETQYF
TRBJ2-7	11	TRBV10-3	CATAGIHEQYF
TRBJ1-4	17	TRBV12-3/TRBV12-4	CASSLSGGRWEDEKLFF
TRBJ2-1	13	TRBV2	CARSGQGAGEQFF
TRBJ2-7	12	TRBV29-1	CSVERGPYEQYF
TRBJ1-2	15	TRBV29-1	CSVGGDRGWAYGYTF
TRBJ1-1	15	TRBV20-1	CSASPRDRDLTEAFF
TRBJ2-2	14	TRBV5-1	CASSPRQGARELFF
TRBJ2-7	12	TRBV2	CASSDLVYEQYF
TRBJ2-4	19	TRBV2	CASSEIEDRGRFGKNIQYF
TRBJ2-3	14	TRBV20-1	CSALGRGTTDTQYF
TRBJ2-1	16	TRBV7-3	CASSLGPGGVHNEQFF
TRBJ2-1	14	TRBV7-6	CASSPWTGYNEQFF
TRBJ2-6	15	TRBV12-3/TRBV12-4	CASSPDIPGANVLTF
TRBJ1-1	15	TRBV7-9	CASSWDDREGTEVFF
TRBJ2-1	12	TRBV18	CASSPGAPEQFF
TRBJ2-5	16	TRBV29-1	CSVEGILAGGHETQYF
TRBJ1-1	12	TRBV29-1	CSVLGEDTEAFF
TRBJ2-1	13	TRBV7-9	CASSSRNYNEQFF
TRBJ1-5	16	TRBV4-1	CASSQDHGTGRQPQHF
TRBJ1-4	14	TRBV7-9	CASSLPGTEEKLFF